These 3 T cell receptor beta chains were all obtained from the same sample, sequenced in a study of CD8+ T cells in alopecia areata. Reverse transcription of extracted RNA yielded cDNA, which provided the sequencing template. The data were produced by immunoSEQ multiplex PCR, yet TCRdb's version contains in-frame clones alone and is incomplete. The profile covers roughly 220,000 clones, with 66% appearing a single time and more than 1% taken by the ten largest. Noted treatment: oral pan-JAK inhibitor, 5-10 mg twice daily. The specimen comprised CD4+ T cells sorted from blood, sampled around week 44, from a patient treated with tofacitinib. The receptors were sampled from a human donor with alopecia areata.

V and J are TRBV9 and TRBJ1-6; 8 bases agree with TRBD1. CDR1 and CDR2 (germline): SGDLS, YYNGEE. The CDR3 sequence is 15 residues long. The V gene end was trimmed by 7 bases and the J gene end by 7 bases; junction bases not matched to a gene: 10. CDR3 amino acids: CASGPGQGMNSPLHF. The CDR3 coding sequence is TGTGCCAGCGGCCCCGGACAGGGAATGAATTCACCCCTCCACTTT.

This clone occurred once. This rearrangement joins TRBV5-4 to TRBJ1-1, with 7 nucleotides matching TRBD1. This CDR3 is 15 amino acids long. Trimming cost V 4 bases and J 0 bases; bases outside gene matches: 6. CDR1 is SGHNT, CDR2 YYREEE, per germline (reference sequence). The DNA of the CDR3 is TGTGCCAGCAGCGCCCGGGACAGATTGAACACTGAAGCTTTCTTT. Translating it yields CASSARDRLNTEAFF.

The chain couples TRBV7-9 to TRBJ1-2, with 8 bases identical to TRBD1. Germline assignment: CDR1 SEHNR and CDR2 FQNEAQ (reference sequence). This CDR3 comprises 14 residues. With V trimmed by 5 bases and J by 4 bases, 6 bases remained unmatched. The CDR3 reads CASSLGQGAYGYTF. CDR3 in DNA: TGTGCCAGCAGCCTAGGACAGGGAGCCTATGGCTACACCTTC.